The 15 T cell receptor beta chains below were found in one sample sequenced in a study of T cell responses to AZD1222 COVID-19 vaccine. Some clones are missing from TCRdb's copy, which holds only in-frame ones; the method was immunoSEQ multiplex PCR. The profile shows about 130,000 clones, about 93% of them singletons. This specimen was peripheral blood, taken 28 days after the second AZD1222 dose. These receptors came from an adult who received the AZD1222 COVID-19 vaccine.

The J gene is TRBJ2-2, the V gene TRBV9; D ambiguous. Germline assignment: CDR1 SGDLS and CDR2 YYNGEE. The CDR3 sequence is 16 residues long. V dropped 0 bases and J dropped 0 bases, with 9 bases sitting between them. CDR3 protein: CASSVGGGTNTGELFF. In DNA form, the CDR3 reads TGTGCCAGCAGCGTAGGTGGCGGAACGAACACCGGGGAGCTGTTTTTT. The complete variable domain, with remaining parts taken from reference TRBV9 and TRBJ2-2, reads DSGVTQTPKHLITATGQRVTLRCSPRSGDLSVYWYQQSLDQGLQFLIQYYNGEERAKGNILERFSAQQFPDLHSELNLSSLELGDSALYFCASSVGGGTNTGELFFGEGSRLTVL.

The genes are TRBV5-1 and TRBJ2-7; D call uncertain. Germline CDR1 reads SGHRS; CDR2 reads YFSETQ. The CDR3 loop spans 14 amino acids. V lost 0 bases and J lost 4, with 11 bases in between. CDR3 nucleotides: TGCGCCAGCAGCTTGGCGGCTGGGGTTTACGAGCAGTACTTC. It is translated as CASSLAAGVYEQYF.

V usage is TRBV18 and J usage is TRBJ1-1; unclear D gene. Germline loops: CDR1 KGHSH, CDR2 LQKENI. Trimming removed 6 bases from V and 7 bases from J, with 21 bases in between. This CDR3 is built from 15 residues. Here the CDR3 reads CASSGQAPDPNEAFF. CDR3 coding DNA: TGTGCCAGCTCCGGCCAGGCCCCCGACCCTAATGAAGCTTTCTTT.

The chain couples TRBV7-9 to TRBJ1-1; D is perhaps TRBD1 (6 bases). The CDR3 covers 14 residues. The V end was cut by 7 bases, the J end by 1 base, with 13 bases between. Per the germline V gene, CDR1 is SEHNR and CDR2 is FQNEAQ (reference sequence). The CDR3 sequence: CASTVQGRNTEAFF. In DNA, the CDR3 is TGTGCCAGCACCGTGCAGGGGAGGAACACTGAAGCTTTCTTT.

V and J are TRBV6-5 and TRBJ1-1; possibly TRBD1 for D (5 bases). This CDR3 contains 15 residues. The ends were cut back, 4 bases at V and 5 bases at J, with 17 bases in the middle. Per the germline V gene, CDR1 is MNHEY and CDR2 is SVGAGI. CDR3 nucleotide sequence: TGTGCCAGCAGTTGGTACCGGGGGTTAGGGACTGAAGCTTTCTTT. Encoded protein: CASSWYRGLGTEAFF.

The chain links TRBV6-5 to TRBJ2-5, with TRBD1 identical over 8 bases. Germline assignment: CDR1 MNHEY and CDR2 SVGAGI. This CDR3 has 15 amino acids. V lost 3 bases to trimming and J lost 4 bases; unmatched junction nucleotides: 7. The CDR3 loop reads CASSYSGTGGETQYF. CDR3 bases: TGTGCCAGCAGTTATTCCGGGACAGGTGGAGAGACCCAGTACTTC.

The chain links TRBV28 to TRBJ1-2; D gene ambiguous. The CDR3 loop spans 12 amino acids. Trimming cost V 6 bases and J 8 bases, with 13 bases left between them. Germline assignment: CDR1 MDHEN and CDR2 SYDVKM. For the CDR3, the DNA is TGTGCCAGCAGCCGAGCTGCTGAAGGCTACACCTTC. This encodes CASSRAAEGYTF.

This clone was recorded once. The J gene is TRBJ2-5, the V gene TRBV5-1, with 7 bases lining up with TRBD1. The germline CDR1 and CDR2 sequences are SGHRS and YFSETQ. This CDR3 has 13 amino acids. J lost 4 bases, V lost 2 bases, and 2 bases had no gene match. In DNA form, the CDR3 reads TGCGCCAGCAGCTTAAGACAGGGAGAGACCCAGTACTTC. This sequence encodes CASSLRQGETQYF.

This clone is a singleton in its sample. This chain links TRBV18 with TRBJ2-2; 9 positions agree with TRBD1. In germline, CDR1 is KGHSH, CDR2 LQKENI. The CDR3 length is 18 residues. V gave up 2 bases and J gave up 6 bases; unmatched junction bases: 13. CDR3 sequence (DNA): TGTGCCAGCTCACCATCGGTTATAGGACAGGGGTCCTCCGGGGAGCTGTTTTTT. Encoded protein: CASSPSVIGQGSSGELFF.

The chain's CDR3 is CASSTYSTDTQYF. CDR3 coding DNA: TGTGCCAGCAGCACCTATAGCACAGATACGCAGTATTTT. The rearrangement uses TRBV7-3 and TRBJ2-3; D is undetermined. Trimming took off 5 bases at V and 0 bases at J, with 6 bases between the two ends. Germline loops: CDR1 SGHTA, CDR2 FQGTGA. The CDR3 has 13 amino acids.

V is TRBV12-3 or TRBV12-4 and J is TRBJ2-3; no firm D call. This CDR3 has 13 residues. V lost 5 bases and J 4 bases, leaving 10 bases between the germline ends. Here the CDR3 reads CASSRAPADTQYF. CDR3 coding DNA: TGTGCCAGCAGTAGGGCGCCGGCAGATACGCAGTATTTT.

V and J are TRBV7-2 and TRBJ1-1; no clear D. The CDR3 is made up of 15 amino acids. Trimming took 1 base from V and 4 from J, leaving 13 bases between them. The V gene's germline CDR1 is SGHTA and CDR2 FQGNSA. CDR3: CASSLGGATFTEAFF. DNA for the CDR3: TGTGCCAGCAGCTTAGGAGGTGCGACTTTCACTGAAGCTTTCTTT.

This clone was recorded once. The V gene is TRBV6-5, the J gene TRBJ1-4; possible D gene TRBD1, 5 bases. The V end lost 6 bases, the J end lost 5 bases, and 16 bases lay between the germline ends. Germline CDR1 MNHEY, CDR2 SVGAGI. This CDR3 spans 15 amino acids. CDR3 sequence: CASRDPGRGNEKLFF. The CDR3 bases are TGTGCCAGCAGAGATCCGGGACGCGGGAATGAAAAACTGTTTTTT.

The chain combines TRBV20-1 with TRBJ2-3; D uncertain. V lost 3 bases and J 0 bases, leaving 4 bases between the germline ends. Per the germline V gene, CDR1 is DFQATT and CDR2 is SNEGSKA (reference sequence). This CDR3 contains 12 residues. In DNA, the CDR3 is TGCAGTGCTAGTACTAGCACAGATACGCAGTATTTT. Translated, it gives CSASTSTDTQYF.

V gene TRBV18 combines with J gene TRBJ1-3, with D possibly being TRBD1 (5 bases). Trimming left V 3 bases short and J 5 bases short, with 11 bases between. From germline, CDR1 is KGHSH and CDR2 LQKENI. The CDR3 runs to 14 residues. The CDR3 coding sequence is TGTGCCAGCTCACCCGACGGGACCCGAAACACCATATATTTT. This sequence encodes CASSPDGTRNTIYF.